The sequence of this TCR beta chain was determined in a study of response to subunit inactivated influenza vaccine. There are many counts of this clonotype. A single record per CDR3 protein comes from TCRdb applying MiXCR to the RT-PCR reads. The profile shows around 150,000 distinct CDR3 sequences, roughly a tenth of them singletons. Per the germline V gene, CDR1 is SQVTM and CDR2 is ANQGSEA. Unmatched junction bases numbered 20, after V lost 7 bases and J lost 2 bases. CDR3 size: 17 residues. This specimen consisted of non-naive T cells sorted from PBMCs, obtained 40 to 50 days after vaccination. This TCR was recovered from a man aged 50 to 60 who received an inactivated influenza vaccine. This chain joins TRBV29-1 and TRBJ2-7; 7 positions match TRBD2. CDR3 loop: CSGPKAGLGLTPYEQYF. CDR3 nucleotide sequence: TGCAGCGGCCCGAAGGCAGGGCTGGGACTAACCCCCTACGAGCAGTACTTC.